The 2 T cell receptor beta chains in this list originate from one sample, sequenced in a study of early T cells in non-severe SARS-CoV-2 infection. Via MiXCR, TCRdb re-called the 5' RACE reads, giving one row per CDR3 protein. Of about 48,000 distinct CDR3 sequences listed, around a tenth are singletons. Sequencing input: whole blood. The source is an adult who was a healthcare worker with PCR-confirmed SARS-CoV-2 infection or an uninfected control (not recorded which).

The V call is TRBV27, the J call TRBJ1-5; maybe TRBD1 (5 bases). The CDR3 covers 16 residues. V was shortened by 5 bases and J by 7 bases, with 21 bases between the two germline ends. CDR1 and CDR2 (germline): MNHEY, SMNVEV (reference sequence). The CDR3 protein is CASSPARRDRRQPQHF. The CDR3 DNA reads TGTGCCAGCAGTCCCGCGCGGAGGGACCGACGGCAGCCCCAGCATTTT.

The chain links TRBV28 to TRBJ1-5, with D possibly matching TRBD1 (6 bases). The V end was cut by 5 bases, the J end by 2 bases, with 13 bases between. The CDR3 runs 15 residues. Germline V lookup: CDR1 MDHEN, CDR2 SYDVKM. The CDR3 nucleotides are TGTGCCAGCAGTCATCCAGGGGCGGGCAATCAGCCCCAGCATTTT. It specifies CASSHPGAGNQPQHF.